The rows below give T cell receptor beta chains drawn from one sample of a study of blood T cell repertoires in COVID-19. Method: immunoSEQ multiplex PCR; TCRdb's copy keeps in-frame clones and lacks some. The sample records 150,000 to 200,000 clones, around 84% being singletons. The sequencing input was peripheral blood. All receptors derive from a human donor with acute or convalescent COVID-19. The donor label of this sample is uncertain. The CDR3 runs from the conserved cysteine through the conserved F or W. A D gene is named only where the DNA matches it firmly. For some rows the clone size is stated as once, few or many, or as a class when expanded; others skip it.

CSVVARSSGARTYNEQFF	TGCAGCGTTGTAGCCAGGTCGTCAGGGGCGCGAACCTACAATGAGCAGTTCTTC	TRBV29-1	-	TRBJ2-1	-
CASSPSGTGGAVIGYTF	TGTGCCAGCAGTCCCTCGGGGACAGGGGGCGCGGTAATTGGCTACACCTTC	TRBV6-6	-	TRBJ1-2	TRBD1
CASSPLGTETYEQYF	TGTGCCAGCAGCCCCCTGGGGACAGAGACCTACGAGCAGTACTTC	TRBV7-8	-	TRBJ2-7	TRBD1
CASSLAPQGQPQHF	TGCGCCAGCAGCTTGGCGCCGCAGGGTCAGCCCCAGCATTTT	TRBV5-1	-	TRBJ1-5	-
CASSPQGRAINSPLHF	TGTGCCAGCAGCCCGCAGGGGAGGGCGATTAATTCACCCCTCCACTTT	TRBV7-6	-	TRBJ1-6	-
CASSLFNQETQYF	TGTGCCAGCAGCTTATTTAATCAAGAGACCCAGTACTTC	TRBV5-6	once	TRBJ2-5	-
CASSPTGGITETQYF	TGTGCCAGCAGCCCGACAGGGGGGATAACAGAGACCCAGTACTTC	TRBV11-3	-	TRBJ2-5	TRBD1
CAISESKAGSADTQYF	TGTGCCATCAGTGAGTCGAAGGCGGGGTCGGCAGATACGCAGTATTTT	TRBV10-3	few	TRBJ2-3	-
CASSQGYRVINSPLHF	TGTGCCAGCAGCCAAGGTTACAGGGTTATTAATTCACCCCTCCACTTT	TRBV3-1/TRBV3-2	-	TRBJ1-6	-
CASSMRSDSLHF	TGTGCCAGTAGTATGCGGTCCGATTCCCTCCACTTT	TRBV19	-	TRBJ1-6	-
CASSSRGHSPLHF	TGTGCCAGCAGCTCCAGGGGGCACTCACCCCTCCACTTT	TRBV7-3	-	TRBJ1-6	TRBD1
CASRPRDRVSGNTIYF	TGTGCCAGCAGACCCCGGGACAGGGTCTCTGGAAACACCATATATTTT	TRBV27	-	TRBJ1-3	TRBD1
CASSSLQGARGELFF	TGTGCCAGCAGTTCACTACAGGGGGCGCGCGGGGAGCTGTTTTTT	TRBV13	-	TRBJ2-2	TRBD1
CASSIGYGTGRGTEAFF	TGTGCCAGTAGTATAGGGTATGGGACAGGGAGGGGCACTGAAGCTTTCTTT	TRBV19	-	TRBJ1-1	TRBD1
CASSEYSRPLAYGYTF	TGTGCCAGCAGTGAATATAGCAGACCTTTGGCCTATGGCTACACCTTC	TRBV25-1	-	TRBJ1-2	-
CASSLGKTGVGRGNTEAFF	TGCGCCAGCAGCTTGGGAAAAACGGGAGTCGGGAGAGGGAACACTGAAGCTTTCTTT	TRBV5-1	-	TRBJ1-1	-
CASSSLAGAQETQYF	TGCGCCAGCAGCTCCTTAGCGGGGGCTCAAGAGACCCAGTACTTC	TRBV5-1	-	TRBJ2-5	TRBD2
CASSAAAGGGGSNEQFF	TGTGCCAGCAGCGCAGCGGCGGGCGGGGGGGGTAGCAATGAGCAGTTCTTC	TRBV7-2	-	TRBJ2-1	TRBD2
CAWSYETGAPPLHF	TGTGCCTGGAGTTACGAGACAGGGGCGCCACCCCTCCACTTT	TRBV30	-	TRBJ1-6	TRBD1
CASSLGGTSSPLHF	TGCGCCAGCAGCTTGGGTGGGACTAGCTCTCCCCTCCACTTT	TRBV5-1	few	TRBJ1-6	-
CASSLWTVPNSPLHF	TGTGCCAGCAGTTTGTGGACAGTGCCTAATTCACCCCTCCACTTT	TRBV28	-	TRBJ1-6	-
CASSYSNRNSNEQFF	TGTGCCAGCAGTTACTCTAACCGCAACAGCAATGAGCAGTTCTTC	TRBV6-5	-	TRBJ2-1	-
CASRHASGAYEQYF	TGTGCCAGCAGACACGCTAGCGGGGCTTACGAGCAGTACTTC	TRBV3-1/TRBV3-2	-	TRBJ2-7	TRBD2
CASSVVGTGNTGELFF	TGTGCCAGCAGCGTAGTTGGGACAGGGAACACCGGGGAGCTGTTTTTT	TRBV9	once	TRBJ2-2	TRBD1
CASSLDWGGQRYGYTF	TGTGCCAGCAGCTTAGACTGGGGGGGACAACGCTATGGCTACACCTTC	TRBV7-9	-	TRBJ1-2	-
CATSRALGPGNEKLFF	TGTGCCACCAGCAGAGCCCTGGGGCCTGGTAATGAAAAACTGTTTTTT	TRBV15	few	TRBJ1-4	-
CAISERTGSYEQYF	TGTGCCATCAGTGAAAGGACAGGCTCCTACGAGCAGTACTTC	TRBV10-3	-	TRBJ2-7	TRBD1
CASSPAVAGALYEQYF	TGTGCCAGCAGTCCCGCGGTAGCGGGGGCTCTTTACGAGCAGTACTTC	TRBV6-2/TRBV6-3	-	TRBJ2-7	TRBD2
CASINGGQNTEAFF	TGTGCCAGCATAAATGGGGGACAGAACACTGAAGCTTTCTTT	TRBV2	-	TRBJ1-1	-
CASSRDLGDEQFF	TGTGCCAGCAGTCGGGACTTAGGGGATGAGCAGTTCTTC	TRBV4-2	-	TRBJ2-1	-
CASSIGMGANQPQHF	TGTGCCAGTAGTATCGGTATGGGGGCGAATCAGCCCCAGCATTTT	TRBV19	-	TRBJ1-5	-
CASRTSRQETQYF	TGTGCCAGCAGGACTAGCCGCCAAGAGACCCAGTACTTC	TRBV2	-	TRBJ2-5	TRBD2
CASSLLGARGTGELFF	TGTGCCAGCAGCTTGTTGGGGGCTAGAGGCACCGGGGAGCTGTTTTTT	TRBV5-8	-	TRBJ2-2	-
CASTSHGGQGAGELFF	TGTGCCAGCACCTCCCATGGGGGACAGGGTGCCGGGGAGCTGTTTTTT	TRBV7-2	-	TRBJ2-2	TRBD1
CASSPPGRDSEQFF	TGTGCCAGCTCACCACCTGGTCGGGACAGTGAGCAGTTCTTC	TRBV18	-	TRBJ2-1	TRBD1
CASSLQSNTEAFF	TGTGCCAGCAGCCTCCAGTCGAACACTGAAGCTTTCTTT	TRBV7-2	-	TRBJ1-1	-
CSGETGGSGNTIYF	TGCAGCGGGGAAACAGGGGGCTCTGGAAACACCATATATTTT	TRBV29-1	-	TRBJ1-3	TRBD1
CASSPAQRNTEAFF	TGTGCCAGCTCACCAGCTCAGCGGAACACTGAAGCTTTCTTT	TRBV18	few	TRBJ1-1	-
CASSKGGISYEQYF	TGTGCCAGCAGTAAAGGGGGAATCTCCTACGAGCAGTACTTC	TRBV27	-	TRBJ2-7	-
CASSQAGTRGSTDTQYF	TGTGCCAGCAGCCAAGCCGGGACTAGGGGGTCCACAGATACGCAGTATTTT	TRBV3-1/TRBV3-2	-	TRBJ2-3	TRBD2
CASSLDRTSGPTDTQYF	TGTGCCAGCAGCTTAGATAGGACTAGCGGACCCACAGATACGCAGTATTTT	TRBV11-3	-	TRBJ2-3	TRBD2
CASSSTPAGGLDTEAFF	TGCGCCAGCAGCTCGACCCCCGCGGGGGGGTTGGACACTGAAGCTTTCTTT	TRBV5-1	-	TRBJ1-1	-
CAISIAQPTNYGYTF	TGTGCCATCAGTATCGCACAGCCTACTAACTATGGCTACACCTTC	TRBV10-3	-	TRBJ1-2	-
CASSVAGELNTEAFF	TGTGCCAGCAGCGTAGCGGGGGAACTGAACACTGAAGCTTTCTTT	TRBV9	-	TRBJ1-1	-
CASSPSGRQDYGYTF	TGTGCCAGCAGCCCCTCCGGGCGACAGGACTATGGCTACACCTTC	TRBV7-3	-	TRBJ1-2	-
CSASEGNRGYGYTF	TGCAGTGCTAGTGAGGGCAACAGGGGGTATGGCTACACCTTC	TRBV20-1	-	TRBJ1-2	TRBD1
CASSIWGHSISGNTIYF	TGTGCCAGTAGTATCTGGGGACACAGCATCTCTGGAAACACCATATATTTT	TRBV19	-	TRBJ1-3	-
CASSQGGRGTEKLFF	TGTGCCAGCAGCCAAGGGGGTCGGGGAACTGAAAAACTGTTTTTT	TRBV3-1/TRBV3-2	-	TRBJ1-4	-
CASSVAGDWSGSLNTEAFF	TGTGCCAGCAGCGTAGCCGGCGATTGGTCAGGGTCGCTGAACACTGAAGCTTTCTTT	TRBV9	-	TRBJ1-1	-
CASGSGLAGGGSDTQYF	TGTGCTAGTGGTTCTGGACTAGCGGGGGGAGGCAGCGATACGCAGTATTTT	TRBV12-5	-	TRBJ2-3	TRBD2
CASGSSGGARTQYF	TGTGCTAGTGGTTCTAGCGGGGGGGCCAGAACGCAGTATTTT	TRBV12-5	-	TRBJ2-3	TRBD2
CAWGAGGATQHF	TGTGCCTGGGGGGCGGGGGGTGCGACCCAGCATTTT	TRBV30	-	TRBJ1-5	-
CASSYSRTATDTQYF	TGTGCCAGCAGTTACTCGAGGACAGCCACAGATACGCAGTATTTT	TRBV6-5	-	TRBJ2-3	-
CASSLGIGGQGRSNYGYTF	TGTGCCAGCAGCTTAGGGATAGGGGGACAGGGCCGATCTAACTATGGCTACACCTTC	TRBV7-8	-	TRBJ1-2	TRBD1